The present TCR beta chain was sequenced within a study of radiotherapy plus CTLA-4 blockade in lung cancer. Whole-study results and caveats: Following radiotherapy plus ipilimumab, tumor-derived TCR clones expanded in the blood. The best predictor of response was reported to be early blood T cell clone dynamics, with interferon-beta.

CTLA-4 blockade using ipilimumab, together with focal radiation, was received by patients with chemo-refractory metastatic non-small-cell lung cancer. The V gene end was trimmed by 5 bases and the J gene end by 7 bases; junction bases not matched to a gene: 8. The CDR3 is 15 amino acids. Per germline, CDR1 MNHEY and CDR2 SVGAGI. The method was immunoSEQ multiplex PCR; TCRdb's version includes in-frame clones alone and lacks a portion of them. The table records 60,000 to 70,000 clones, around 80% of them present only once. As regards this clone: The target antigen is unknown.

V gene TRBV6-5 combines with J gene TRBJ1-6, with 7 nucleotides matching TRBD1. The TCR comes from a human donor with non-small cell lung cancer who had a complete response to radiotherapy plus ipilimumab. Sequenced material: peripheral blood, taken from a patient treated with radiotherapy plus ipilimumab. CDR3 protein: CASSAGTVGNSPLHF. DNA of the CDR3: TGTGCCAGCAGTGCCGGGACAGTAGGAAATTCACCCCTCCACTTT.